Below, 10 T cell receptor beta chains from the same sample are listed, as sequenced in a study of low-dose radiotherapy and immunotherapy resistance in tumors. Using a constant-region primer together with a V-primer adapter, TCRs were subjected to 20 to 25 PCR cycles of amplification. TCRdb reanalysed the reads using MiXCR and keeps one entry per CDR3 protein. The sample lists approximately 52,000 distinct CDR3 sequences, around 35% seen once, with approximately 8.4% in the top ten. As to time point: after trial treatment. The treatment denotes: LDRT plus nivolumab, ipilimumab, low-dose cyclophosphamide and aspirin (RACIN trial). The input for sequencing was PBMCs, taken after low-dose radiotherapy plus immunotherapy. These receptors were collected from a male donor with rectosigmoid adenocarcinoma.

This chain uses TRBV29-1 with TRBJ2-3, with 8 bases matching TRBD2. V shed 3 bases and J 4 bases; nucleotides not matched to a gene: 3. The germline V gene has CDR1 SQVTM and CDR2 ANQGSEA. The CDR3 is made up of 13 amino acids. The CDR3 spells CSVDSGTADTQYF. In DNA form, the CDR3 reads TGCAGCGTTGATAGCGGGACCGCAGATACGCAGTATTTT.

The chain carries TRBV12-3 or TRBV12-4 and TRBJ2-7; D is unresolved. V was clipped by 8 bases and J by 4 bases, with 15 bases between them. This CDR3 comprises 13 residues. CDR3 nucleotides: TGTGCCAGCTCCCTGGTTTGGGGTTACGAGCAGTACTTC. Its protein is CASSLVWGYEQYF.

This chain uses TRBV5-6 with TRBJ1-1; D not resolved. Trimming took off 4 bases at V and 10 bases at J, with 20 bases between the two ends. The CDR3 runs to 14 residues. CDR1 is SGHDT, CDR2 YYEEEE, per germline. The CDR3 here is CASSRQFGEIRAFF. CDR3 DNA sequence: TGTGCCAGCAGCCGGCAGTTTGGGGAAATCCGAGCTTTCTTT. Combining the CDR3 with reference TRBV5-6 and TRBJ1-1 gives the whole variable domain DAGVTQSPTHLIKTRGQQVTLRCSPKSGHDTVSWYQQALGQGPQFIFQYYEEEERQRGNFPDRFSGHQFPNYSSELNVNALLLGDSALYLCASSRQFGEIRAFFGQGTRLTVV.

This clonotype occurred many times. The chain employs TRBV11-2 and TRBJ1-1; no definite D call. The V end was cut by 2 bases, the J end by 1 base, with 11 bases between. CDR3 length equals 15 residues. Per the germline V gene, CDR1 is SGHAT and CDR2 is FQNNGV. Here the CDR3 DNA reads TGTGCCAGCAGCTTAATGGTGGCCCAGAACACTGAAGCTTTCTTT. The encoded protein is CASSLMVAQNTEAFF.

This clonotype has a count of ten or more. The genes are TRBV11-2 and TRBJ2-2; 8 bases map to TRBD2. Germline trimming cut 7 bases from V and 5 bases from J; bases unmatched to any gene: 12. The germline CDR1 and CDR2 sequences are SGHAT and FQNNGV. This CDR3 is built from 16 residues. The CDR3 region has the DNA TGTGCCAGCACCACCGACGGGGGGGCGGGGACCGGGGAGCTGTTTTTT. This sequence encodes CASTTDGGAGTGELFF.

This clonotype has at least ten counts. The J gene is TRBJ1-1, the V gene TRBV12-3 or TRBV12-4; D gene uncertain. V shed 2 bases and J shed 4 bases, with 11 bases lying between them. The CDR3 spans 14 residues. CDR3 DNA sequence: TGTGCCAGCAGTTTAAAGTGGGGTGGCACTGAAGCTTTCTTT. It is translated as CASSLKWGGTEAFF.

This clonotype occurred many times. This chain connects TRBV6-1 to TRBJ2-5, with 11 positions matching TRBD1. Unmatched junction bases numbered 22, after V lost 1 base and J lost 3 bases. From germline, CDR1 is MNHNS and CDR2 SASEGT. The CDR3 is 22 residues long. The CDR3 bases are TGTGCCAGCAGTGAAGAATTCCGGGACAGGGGGATACTAGCGGGTCCTAAAGAGACCCAGTACTTC. Its translation is CASSEEFRDRGILAGPKETQYF.

This clonotype was recorded a few times. The chain carries TRBV4-3 and TRBJ1-1; D is perhaps TRBD1 (5 bases). Germline V gene sequence: CDR1 LGHNA, CDR2 YSLEER. V lost 1 base and J lost 5, with 8 bases in between. CDR3 length equals 13 residues. The CDR3 coding sequence is TGCGCCAGCAGCCAAGGGGGGAGAACTGAAGCTTTCTTT. It specifies CASSQGGRTEAFF.

In the case of this clonotype: The limits of the CDR3 on the DNA are not certain, so only TCRdb's listed CDR3 is given. This chain connects TRBV6-2 or TRBV6-3 to TRBJ2-7; the table's D call, TRBD2, has no DNA check behind it. CDR1 is MNHEY, CDR2 SVGEGT, per germline. Including both end residues, the CDR3 is 21 amino acids long. The chain's CDR3 is CDSSFYICSAREAGEINEQYF.

J is TRBJ1-4 and V is TRBV20-1, with 7 bases aligning to TRBD1. CDR1 is DFQATT and CDR2 is SNEGSKA in the germline V gene (reference sequence). The CDR3 is 14 residues long. J gave up 4 bases and V 5 bases, and 7 bases lay outside the gene matches. The CDR3 DNA sequence: TGCAGTGCTCCTCGCACAGGGGATAATGAAAAACTGTTTTTT. Its translation is CSAPRTGDNEKLFF.